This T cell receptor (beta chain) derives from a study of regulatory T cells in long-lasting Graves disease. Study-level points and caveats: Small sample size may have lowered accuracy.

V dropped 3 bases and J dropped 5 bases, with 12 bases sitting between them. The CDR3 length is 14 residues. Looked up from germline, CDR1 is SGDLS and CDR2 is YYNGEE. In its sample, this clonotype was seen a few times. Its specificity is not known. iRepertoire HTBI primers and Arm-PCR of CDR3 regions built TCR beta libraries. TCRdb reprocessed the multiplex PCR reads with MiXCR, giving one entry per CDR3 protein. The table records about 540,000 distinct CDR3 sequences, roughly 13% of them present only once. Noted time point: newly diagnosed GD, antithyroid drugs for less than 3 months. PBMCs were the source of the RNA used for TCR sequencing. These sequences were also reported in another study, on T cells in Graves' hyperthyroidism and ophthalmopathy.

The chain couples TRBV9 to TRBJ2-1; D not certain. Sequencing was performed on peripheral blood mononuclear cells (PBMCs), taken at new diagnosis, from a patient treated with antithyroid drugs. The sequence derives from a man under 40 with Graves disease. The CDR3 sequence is CASSDGPDDNEQFF. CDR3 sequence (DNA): TGTGCCAGCAGCGATGGCCCCGACGACAATGAGCAGTTCTTC.